The entry below describes one T cell receptor (beta chain). This entry is derived from a study of blood T cell repertoires in COVID-19. Across the study: The United States, Italy and Spain were the sources of the acute and convalescent COVID-19 samples. From T cells, B-cell-depleted T cells, or PBMCs came the material, which was cDNA or gDNA.

Source study methods: Quantification of nucleated cells was approximated via reference gene primer amplification. This table comes from immunoSEQ multiplex PCR, and its TCRdb copy is limited to in-frame clones, with some not included. The D gene and trimming were derived from the DNA, and the V and J assignments and clone size from that table. The top ten hold around 4.2% of the sample, which has fewer than 400,000 clones, approximately 91% seen once. Participants, 18 to 89 years old, spanned more than 20 US areas. The CDR3 spans 14 residues. Germline CDR1 GTSNPN, CDR2 SVGIG (reference sequence). Trimming at V came to 1 base and at J to 2 bases, leaving 4 bases not matched to a gene.

The V call is TRBV30, the J call TRBJ2-5, with 7 bases aligning to TRBD1. The source is a woman aged 25 to 39 who had been exposed to COVID-19. Material for sequencing was PBMCs or T cells enriched from blood (not recorded which). CDR3 loop: CAWSGGQPQETQYF. The DNA for the CDR3 is TGTGCCTGGAGTGGGGGACAGCCACAAGAGACCCAGTACTTC.